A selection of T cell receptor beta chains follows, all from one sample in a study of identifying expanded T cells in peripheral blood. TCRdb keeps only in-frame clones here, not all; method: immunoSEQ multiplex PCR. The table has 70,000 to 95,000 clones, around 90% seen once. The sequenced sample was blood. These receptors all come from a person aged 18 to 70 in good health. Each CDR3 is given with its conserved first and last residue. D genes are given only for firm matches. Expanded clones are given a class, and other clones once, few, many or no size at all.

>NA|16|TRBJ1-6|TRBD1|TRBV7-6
CASSYTPGQGVRPLHF
TGTGCCAGCAGCTACACGCCGGGACAGGGCGTAAGACCCCTCCACTTT
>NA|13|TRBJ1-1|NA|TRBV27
CASSLIANTEAFF
TGTGCCAGCAGTTTAATCGCGAACACTGAAGCTTTCTTT
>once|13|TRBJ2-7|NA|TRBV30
CACPRRGSYEQYF
TGTGCCTGCCCCCGTCGGGGTTCCTACGAGCAGTACTTC
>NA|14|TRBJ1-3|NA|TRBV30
CAWSVGISGNTIYF
TGTGCCTGGAGTGTAGGGATATCCGGAAACACCATATATTTT
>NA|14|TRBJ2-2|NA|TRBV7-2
CASSPGMDTGELFF
TGTGCCAGCAGCCCGGGAATGGACACCGGGGAGCTGTTTTTT
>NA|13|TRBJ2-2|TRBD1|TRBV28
CASGQGANGELFF
TGTGCCAGCGGCCAGGGGGCCAACGGGGAGCTGTTTTTT
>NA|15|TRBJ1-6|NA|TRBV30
CAWMGRGSYNSPLHF
TGTGCCTGGATGGGCAGGGGATCCTATAATTCACCCCTCCACTTT
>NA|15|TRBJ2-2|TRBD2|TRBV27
CASSSRGGYTGELFF
TGTGCCAGCAGTTCACGGGGGGGATACACCGGGGAGCTGTTTTTT
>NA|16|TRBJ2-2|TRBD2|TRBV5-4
CASSSRAGGRTGELFF
TGTGCCAGCAGCTCACGAGCGGGAGGCCGCACCGGGGAGCTGTTTTTT
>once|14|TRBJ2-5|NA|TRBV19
CATQRETGRETQYF
TGTGCCACTCAACGCGAAACAGGGAGAGAGACCCAGTACTTC
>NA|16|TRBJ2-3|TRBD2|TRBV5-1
CASSLGSGSVLDTQYF
TGCGCCAGCAGCTTGGGAAGCGGGAGTGTGTTGGATACGCAGTATTTT
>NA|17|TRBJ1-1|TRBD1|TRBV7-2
CASSLGTGKGLNTEAFF
TGTGCCAGCAGCTTGGGGACAGGGAAGGGTTTGAACACTGAAGCTTTCTTT
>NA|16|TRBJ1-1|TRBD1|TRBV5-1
CASSSPTGNLNTEAFF
TGCGCCAGCAGCTCCCCGACAGGGAACCTGAACACTGAAGCTTTCTTT
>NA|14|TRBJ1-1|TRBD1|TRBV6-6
CASRGTGQNTEAFF
TGTGCCAGCAGGGGGACAGGGCAGAACACTGAAGCTTTCTTT
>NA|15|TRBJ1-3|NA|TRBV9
CASSVAEGGRVSIYF
TGTGCCAGCAGCGTAGCTGAAGGGGGTCGGGTTTCCATATATTTT
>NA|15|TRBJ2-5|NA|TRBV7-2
CAGRLEAGPAETQYF
TGTGCCGGCCGGCTTGAGGCGGGGCCGGCAGAGACCCAGTACTTC
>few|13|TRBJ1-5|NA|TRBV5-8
CASSLRGNQPQHF
TGTGCCAGCAGCTTGAGAGGCAATCAGCCCCAGCATTTT
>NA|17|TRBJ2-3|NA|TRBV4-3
CASSQDIAAGRTDTQYF
TGCGCCAGCAGCCAAGATATAGCAGCGGGCCGCACAGATACGCAGTATTTT
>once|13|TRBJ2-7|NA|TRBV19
CASKGDSSYEQYF
TGTGCCAGTAAAGGCGATAGCTCCTACGAGCAGTACTTC
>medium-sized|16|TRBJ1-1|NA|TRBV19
CASLGSTKSLNTEAFF
TGTGCCAGTTTAGGCAGCACCAAGTCGTTGAACACTGAAGCTTTCTTT
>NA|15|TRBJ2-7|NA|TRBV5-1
CASTPRDISTGEQYF
TGCGCCAGCACCCCCCGGGACATTTCAACTGGGGAGCAGTACTTC
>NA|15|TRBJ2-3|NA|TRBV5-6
CASSLVGRATDTQYF
TGTGCCAGCAGCTTGGTTGGCAGAGCCACAGATACGCAGTATTTT